This T cell receptor (beta chain) is drawn from a study of early T cells in non-severe SARS-CoV-2 infection. One entry per CDR3 protein, called by TCRdb with MiXCR from the 5' RACE reads. The repertoire holds 66,000 or so distinct CDR3 sequences, with roughly an eighth as singletons. CDR1 and CDR2 from the germline V gene are SGHVS and FNYEAQ. V trimming: 4 bases; J trimming: 6 bases; junction bases outside the gene matches: 12. The CDR3 has 15 residues. The J gene is TRBJ2-7, the V gene TRBV7-6; TRBD1 agrees at 7 bases. The sequence came from an adult who was a healthcare worker with PCR-confirmed SARS-CoV-2 infection or an uninfected control (not recorded which). Sequencing input: whole blood. CDR3 in amino acids: CASSSLRGQRSEQYF. CDR3 in DNA: TGTGCCAGCAGCTCCCTGAGGGGACAGAGGAGCGAGCAGTACTTC.